Listed here is a single T cell receptor beta chain. The data belong to a study of blood T cell repertoires in COVID-19. On the study more broadly: The analysed material was cDNA or gDNA that came from T cells, B-cell-depleted T cells, or PBMCs.

The CDR3 length is 15 residues. V lost 5 bases and J 0 bases, leaving 14 bases between the germline ends. The germline CDR1 and CDR2 sequences are SEHNR and FQNEAQ (reference sequence). In the authors' methods: It was from reference gene primer amplification that nucleated cell counts were estimated. Sequenced by immunoSEQ multiplex PCR; TCRdb stores in-frame clones only, minus some. D and trimming were read from the DNA, whereas the V and J calls and clone size are those reported in that table. The data show some 270,000 clones, roughly 87% seen once. This chain connects TRBV7-9 to TRBJ2-7, with unresolved D. The clonotype was recovered from a woman in her thirties or forties who had recovered from COVID-19. Sequenced: peripheral blood. CDR3 amino acids: CASSTTTAASYEQYF. The CDR3 DNA is TGTGCCAGCAGCACTACGACTGCCGCCTCCTACGAGCAGTACTTC.